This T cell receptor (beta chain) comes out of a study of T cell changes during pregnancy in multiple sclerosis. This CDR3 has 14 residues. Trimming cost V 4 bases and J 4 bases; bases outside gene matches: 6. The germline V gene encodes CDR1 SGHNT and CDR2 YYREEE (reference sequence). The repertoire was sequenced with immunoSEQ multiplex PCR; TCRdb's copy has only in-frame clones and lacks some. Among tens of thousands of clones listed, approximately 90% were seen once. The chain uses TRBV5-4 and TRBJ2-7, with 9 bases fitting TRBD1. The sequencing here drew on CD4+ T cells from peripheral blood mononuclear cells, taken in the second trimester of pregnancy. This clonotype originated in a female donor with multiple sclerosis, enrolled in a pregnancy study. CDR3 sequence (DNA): TGTGCCAGCAGCGCGGGACAGGGCAGATACGAGCAGTACTTC. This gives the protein CASSAGQGRYEQYF. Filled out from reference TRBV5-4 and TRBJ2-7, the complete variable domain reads ETGVTQSPTHLIKTRGQQVTLRCSSQSGHNTVSWYQQALGQGPQFIFQYYREEENGRGNFPPRFSGLQFPNYSSELNVNALELDDSALYLCASSAGQGRYEQYFGPGTRLTVT.